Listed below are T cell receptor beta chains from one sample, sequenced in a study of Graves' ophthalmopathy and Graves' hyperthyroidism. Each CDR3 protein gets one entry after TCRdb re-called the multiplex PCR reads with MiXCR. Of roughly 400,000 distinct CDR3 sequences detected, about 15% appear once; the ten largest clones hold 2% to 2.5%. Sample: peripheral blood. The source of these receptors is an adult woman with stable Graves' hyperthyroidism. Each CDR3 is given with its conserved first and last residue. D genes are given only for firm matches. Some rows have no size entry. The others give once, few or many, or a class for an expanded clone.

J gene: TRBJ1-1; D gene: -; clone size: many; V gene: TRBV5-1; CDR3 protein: CASHLTVNTEAFF; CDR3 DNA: TGCGCCAGCCACCTGACAGTGAACACTGAAGCTTTCTTT
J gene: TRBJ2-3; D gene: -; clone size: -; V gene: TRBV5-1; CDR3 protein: CASSLAVDTQYF; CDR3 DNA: TGCGCCAGCAGCTTGGCCGTTGATACGCAGTATTTT
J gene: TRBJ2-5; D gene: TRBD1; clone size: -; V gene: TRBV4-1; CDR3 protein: CASSQVQGMATQYF; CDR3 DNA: TGCGCCAGCAGCCAAGTACAGGGGATGGCGACCCAGTACTTC
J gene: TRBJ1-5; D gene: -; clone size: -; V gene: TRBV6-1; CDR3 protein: CASSGSGGQRNQPQHF; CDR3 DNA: TGTGCCAGTAGTGGAAGTGGGGGTCAGCGAAATCAGCCCCAGCATTTT
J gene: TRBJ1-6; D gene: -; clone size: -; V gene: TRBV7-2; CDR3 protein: CASSVTPYNSPLHF; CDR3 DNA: TGTGCCAGCAGCGTTACGCCATATAATTCACCCCTCCACTTT
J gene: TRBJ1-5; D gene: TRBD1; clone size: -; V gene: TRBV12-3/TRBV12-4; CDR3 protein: CASRTGDGQPQHF; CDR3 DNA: TGTGCCAGCAGGACAGGGGATGGGCAGCCCCAGCATTTT
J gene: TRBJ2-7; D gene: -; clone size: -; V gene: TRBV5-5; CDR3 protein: CASSFLSESYEQYF; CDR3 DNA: TGTGCCAGCAGCTTTCTCTCCGAATCCTACGAGCAGTACTTC
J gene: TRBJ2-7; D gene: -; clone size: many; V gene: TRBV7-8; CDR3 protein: CASSWAKEQYF; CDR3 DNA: TGTGCCAGCAGCTGGGCGAAGGAGCAGTACTTC
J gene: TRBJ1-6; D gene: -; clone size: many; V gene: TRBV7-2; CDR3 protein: CASSSGTYNSPLHF; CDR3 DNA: TGTGCCAGCAGCTCCGGGACCTATAATTCACCCCTCCACTTT
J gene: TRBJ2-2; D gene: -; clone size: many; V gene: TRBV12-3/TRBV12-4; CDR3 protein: CASSFTGTTGELFF; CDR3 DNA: TGTGCCAGCAGTTTCACAGGGACAACCGGGGAGCTGTTTTTT
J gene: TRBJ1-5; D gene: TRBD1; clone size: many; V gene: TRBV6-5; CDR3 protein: CASSFSRQGLRYISSNQPQHF; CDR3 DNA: TGTGCCAGCAGTTTCTCCCGACAGGGACTTCGATATATATCTAGCAATCAGCCCCAGCATTTT
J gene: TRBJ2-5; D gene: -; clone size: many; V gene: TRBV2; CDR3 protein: CASSEAGRETQYF; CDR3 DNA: TGTGCCAGCAGTGAGGCGGGCCGAGAGACCCAGTACTTC
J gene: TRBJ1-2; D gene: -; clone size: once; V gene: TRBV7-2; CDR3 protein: CASSLSQRRYGYTF; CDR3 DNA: TGTGCCAGCAGCCTATCGCAGAGAAGATATGGCTACACCTTC
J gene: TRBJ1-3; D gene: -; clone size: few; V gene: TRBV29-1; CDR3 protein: CSVDSGPGNTIYF; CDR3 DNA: TGCAGCGTTGATTCAGGGCCCGGAAACACCATATATTTT
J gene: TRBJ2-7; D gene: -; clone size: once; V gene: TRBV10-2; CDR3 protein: CASSEAPRAGYEQYF; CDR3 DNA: TGCGCCAGCAGTGAGGCGCCTAGGGCTGGCTACGAGCAGTACTTC
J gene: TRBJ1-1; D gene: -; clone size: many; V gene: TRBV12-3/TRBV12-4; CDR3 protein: CASSFRADTEAFF; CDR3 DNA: TGTGCCAGCAGTTTCAGGGCGGACACTGAAGCTTTCTTT
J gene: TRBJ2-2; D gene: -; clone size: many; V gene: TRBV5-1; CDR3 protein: CASTEKLPNTGELFF; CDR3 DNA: TGCGCCAGCACAGAGAAACTCCCGAACACCGGGGAGCTGTTTTTT
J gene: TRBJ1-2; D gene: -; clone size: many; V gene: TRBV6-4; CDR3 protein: CASSRDGRDGYTF; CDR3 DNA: TGTGCCAGCAGCCGGGACGGTCGGGATGGCTACACCTTC
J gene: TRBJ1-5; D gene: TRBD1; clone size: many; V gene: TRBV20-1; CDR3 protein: CSAIGTGNQPQHF; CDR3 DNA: TGCAGTGCCATCGGGACAGGCAATCAGCCCCAGCATTTT
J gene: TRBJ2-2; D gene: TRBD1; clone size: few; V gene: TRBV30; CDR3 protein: CAWSPLEQGAAGELFF; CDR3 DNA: TGTGCCTGGAGTCCCTTGGAACAGGGGGCAGCCGGGGAGCTGTTTTTT
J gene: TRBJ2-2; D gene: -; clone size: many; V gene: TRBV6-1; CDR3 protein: CASSTETEPYTGELFF; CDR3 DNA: TGTGCCAGCAGCACCGAGACGGAACCTTACACCGGGGAGCTGTTTTTT
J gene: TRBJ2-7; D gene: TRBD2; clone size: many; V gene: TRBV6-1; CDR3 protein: CASSEALAGGDYEQYF; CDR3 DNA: TGTGCCAGCAGTGAGGCCCTAGCGGGAGGGGACTACGAGCAGTACTTC
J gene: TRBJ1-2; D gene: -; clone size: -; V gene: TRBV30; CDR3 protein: CACSRPSNYGYTF; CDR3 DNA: TGTGCCTGTTCAAGGCCTTCTAACTATGGCTACACCTTC
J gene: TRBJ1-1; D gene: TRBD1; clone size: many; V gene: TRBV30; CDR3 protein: CAWSARQGPCTERNTEAFF; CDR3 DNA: TGTGCCTGGAGTGCTAGACAGGGCCCTTGCACCGAAAGGAACACTGAAGCTTTCTTT
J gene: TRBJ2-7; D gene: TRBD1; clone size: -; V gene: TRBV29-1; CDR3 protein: CSVEGTGNYEQYF; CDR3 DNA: TGCAGCGTTGAGGGGACAGGGAATTACGAGCAGTACTTC
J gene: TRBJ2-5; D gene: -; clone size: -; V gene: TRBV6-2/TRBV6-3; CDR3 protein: CASSYRQQGETQYF; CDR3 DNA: TGTGCCAGCAGTTACCGCCAGCAGGGAGAGACCCAGTACTTC
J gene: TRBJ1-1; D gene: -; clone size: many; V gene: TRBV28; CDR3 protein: CASSAHQGSGEAFF; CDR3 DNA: TGTGCCAGCAGTGCCCATCAGGGCTCTGGTGAAGCTTTCTTT
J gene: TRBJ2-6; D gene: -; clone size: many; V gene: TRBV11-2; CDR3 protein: CASSLGTGYSGANVLTF; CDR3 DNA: TGTGCCAGCAGCTTAGGGACGGGCTACTCTGGGGCCAACGTCCTGACTTTC
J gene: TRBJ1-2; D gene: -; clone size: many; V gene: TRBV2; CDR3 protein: CASRDRAYGYTF; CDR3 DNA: TGTGCCAGCAGAGACAGAGCTTATGGCTACACCTTC
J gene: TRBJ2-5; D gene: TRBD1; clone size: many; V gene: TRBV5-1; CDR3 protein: CASRKGQNEETQYF; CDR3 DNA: TGCGCCAGCAGAAAGGGACAGAATGAAGAGACCCAGTACTTC
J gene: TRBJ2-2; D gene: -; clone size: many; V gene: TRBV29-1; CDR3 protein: CSWRGISGELFF; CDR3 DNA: TGCAGCTGGAGGGGAATCTCCGGGGAGCTGTTTTTT
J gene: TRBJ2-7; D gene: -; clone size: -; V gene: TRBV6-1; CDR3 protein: CASRGLSYEQYF; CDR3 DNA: TGTGCCAGCAGGGGATTGAGCTACGAGCAGTACTTC
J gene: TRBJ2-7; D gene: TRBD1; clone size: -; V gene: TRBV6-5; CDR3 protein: CASSYRQGWGYEQYF; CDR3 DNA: TGTGCCAGCAGTTACCGACAGGGTTGGGGTTACGAGCAGTACTTC
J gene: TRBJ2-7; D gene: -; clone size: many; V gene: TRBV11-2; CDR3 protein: CASSLYGRERWDEQYF; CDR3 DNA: TGTGCCAGCAGCTTGTATGGTAGAGAGCGCTGGGACGAGCAGTACTTC
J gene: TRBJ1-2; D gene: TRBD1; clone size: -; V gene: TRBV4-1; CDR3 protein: CASSQGNRRGPYGGSTF; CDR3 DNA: TGCGCCAGCAGCCAAGGCAACCGCAGGGGGCCGTATGGTGGCTCCACCTTC